Each of the 12 T cell receptor beta chains below was sequenced from the same sample in a study of blood T cell repertoires in COVID-19. The data were produced by immunoSEQ multiplex PCR, yet TCRdb's version contains in-frame clones alone and is incomplete. The sample consists of 250,000 to 300,000 clones, more than 70% of them appearing once. The sample consisted of PBMCs or T cells enriched from blood (not recorded which). These receptors were collected from a woman aged 60-75 years in a cohort exposed to, infected with or recovered from COVID-19 (not recorded which).

This clone was seen more than once but under ten times. The V and J genes are TRBV5-5 and TRBJ1-3; the match to TRBD1 covers 10 bases. Looked up from germline, CDR1 is SGHKS and CDR2 is YYEKEE (reference sequence). V shed 4 bases and J 4 bases; nucleotides not matched to a gene: 14. The CDR3 consists of 18 residues. CDR3 in amino acids: CASSRSGTGEGFGNTIYF. Written as DNA, the CDR3 is TGTGCCAGCAGCCGTTCCGGGACAGGGGAAGGCTTCGGAAACACCATATATTTT.

This clone turned up a few times. The chain uses TRBV11-2 and TRBJ2-1; D is uncertain. The CDR3 totals 13 residues. Germline V lookup: CDR1 SGHAT, CDR2 FQNNGV. The V and J ends lost 5 bases and 4 bases respectively, with 9 bases between them. The CDR3 reads CASSPVGYNEQFF. In DNA form, the CDR3 reads TGTGCCAGCAGCCCCGTCGGGTACAATGAGCAGTTCTTC.

V and J are TRBV6-5 and TRBJ2-5; D is possibly TRBD2 (7 bases). This CDR3 is built from 13 residues. V lost 6 bases, J lost 8 bases, and 16 bases lay in between. Per germline, CDR1 MNHEY and CDR2 SVGAGI. DNA of the CDR3: TGTGCCAGCAGCGCCCTAAGCGGGACAACCCAGTACTTC. Residues: CASSALSGTTQYF.

The chain uses TRBV18 and TRBJ1-5, with 10 nucleotides matching TRBD1. This CDR3 comprises 14 residues. CDR1 is KGHSH, CDR2 LQKENI, per germline. The J segment lost 9 bases and the V segment lost 3 bases, leaving 5 bases of the junction unmatched. In DNA, the CDR3 is TGTGCCAGCTCACCCGGACAGGGGGATCGGCCCCAGCATTTT. Protein sequence: CASSPGQGDRPQHF.

The chain links TRBV28 to TRBJ2-7, with 14 bases aligning to TRBD2. The length of the CDR3 is 15 residues. From germline, CDR1 is MDHEN and CDR2 SYDVKM. V was pared by 5 bases and J by 5 bases, with 5 bases of the junction left unmatched. CDR3 loop: CASSAGTSGSDEQYF. For the CDR3, the DNA is TGTGCCAGCAGTGCCGGGACTAGCGGGAGTGACGAGCAGTACTTC.

J is TRBJ1-5 and V is TRBV19; 12 bases agree with TRBD1. After removal of 7 bases from V and 5 bases from J, the junction contained 3 bases not matched to a gene. This CDR3 spans 14 amino acids. Germline V CDR1 and CDR2: LNHDA, SQIVND (reference sequence). CDR3 residues: CASTGQGAYQPQHF. The CDR3 coding sequence is TGTGCCAGTACGGGACAGGGGGCGTATCAGCCCCAGCATTTT.

The chain employs TRBV28 and TRBJ2-1, with TRBD2 identical over 13 bases. The CDR3 loop spans 16 amino acids. Germline assignment: CDR1 MDHEN and CDR2 SYDVKM. The junction had 9 bases not matched to a gene; V was cut back by 6 bases and J by 7 bases. This CDR3 reads CASSPLAGGPRNEQFF. The CDR3 coding sequence is TGTGCCAGCAGCCCACTAGCGGGAGGGCCGAGAAATGAGCAGTTCTTC.

The rearrangement links TRBV19 to TRBJ2-1, with 10 bases identical to TRBD2. Germline V lookup: CDR1 LNHDA, CDR2 SQIVND (reference sequence). Unmatched junction bases numbered 12, after V lost 6 bases and J lost 4 bases. The CDR3 covers 17 residues. The CDR3 nucleotides are TGTGCCAGTAGGATGATTGCTAGCGGGGGCCTATACAATGAGCAGTTCTTC. Its translation is CASRMIASGGLYNEQFF.

Concerning this clone itself: The junction and the germline gene differ at one end; a read error may be behind it. The chain recombines TRBV10-3 with TRBJ1-2, with no clear D. CDR3 length equals 15 residues. In germline, CDR1 is ENHRY, CDR2 SYGVKD. The CDR3 nucleotides read TGTGCCACCAGTGAGGCCCAGGCGATCATTTATGGCTACACCTTC. This translates into CATSEAQAIIYGYTF.

The chain carries TRBV7-9 and TRBJ1-2, with 7 bases fitting TRBD1. There are 14 residues in the CDR3. The germline CDR1 and CDR2 sequences are SEHNR and FQNEAQ (reference sequence). V shed 0 bases and J 4 bases; nucleotides not matched to a gene: 2. The CDR3 nucleotides read TGTGCCAGCAGCTTAGCGGGACAGTCCTATGGCTACACCTTC. It is translated as CASSLAGQSYGYTF.

The CDR3 sequence: CASSLVGGHNEQFF. For the CDR3, the DNA is TGTGCCAGCTCCCTTGTAGGGGGCCACAATGAGCAGTTCTTC. This chain joins TRBV2 and TRBJ2-1; TRBD1 matches at 7 bases. V trimming: 8 bases; J trimming: 5 bases; junction bases outside the gene matches: 9. This CDR3 contains 14 residues. CDR1 and CDR2 (germline): SNHLY, FYNNEI.

The chain is built from TRBV24-1 and TRBJ2-1; 8 nucleotides match TRBD1. Germline loops: CDR1 KGHDR, CDR2 SFDVKD. The CDR3 length is 15 residues. V was pared by 7 bases and J by 5 bases, with 9 bases of the junction left unmatched. CDR3: CATSDDRGPHNEQFF. The CDR3 region has the DNA TGTGCCACCAGCGACGACAGGGGCCCCCACAATGAGCAGTTCTTC.